This entry lists 31 T cell receptor beta chains sequenced from one sample in a study of shared clonotypes between healthy human individuals. TCRdb's copy holds only in-frame clones and misses some; the assay was immunoSEQ multiplex PCR. This table holds some 2,500,000 clones, roughly 93% found once. The sequenced material came from naive CD4+ T cells from PBMCs. Indicated subset: CD45RA+ positively selected. These receptors were taken from a man younger than 35 in good health. Some clones in this sample may be carry-over from other donors' samples.

This clone was recorded only once. The rearrangement links TRBV11-1 to TRBJ2-2, with a possible D match to TRBD1 (6 bases). This CDR3 spans 14 amino acids. V was pared by 8 bases and J by 0 bases, with 10 bases between. Germline V gene data show CDR1 as SGHAT and CDR2 as FQDESV (reference sequence). The CDR3 region has the DNA TGTGCCAGCGCCGGGACAACGAACACCGGGGAGCTGTTTTTT. Its protein is CASAGTTNTGELFF.

The chain recombines TRBV28 with TRBJ1-4, with D possibly matching TRBD1 (6 bases). CDR1 MDHEN and CDR2 SYDVKM come from the germline V gene. The CDR3 spans 15 residues. Trimming removed 3 bases at V and 0 bases at J, with 8 bases between. CDR3 DNA sequence: TGTGCCAGCAGTTTTGAGGGGGCAACTAATGAAAAACTGTTTTTT. Translation gives CASSFEGATNEKLFF.

Details on this clone: Different DNA sequences within this sample yield the same CDR3. V and J are TRBV6-5 and TRBJ1-1; TRBD1 matches 7 bases. Trimming at V came to 6 bases and at J to 2 bases, leaving 9 bases not matched to a gene. The CDR3 length is 15 residues. From germline, CDR1 is MNHEY and CDR2 SVGAGI. The CDR3 DNA is TGTGCCAGCAGCCCAGGTAGGGGGCCCAACACTGAAGCTTTCTTT. Its translation: CASSPGRGPNTEAFF.

The V call is TRBV4-1, the J call TRBJ2-1; 9 positions match TRBD1. The CDR3 is made up of 15 amino acids. V dropped 8 bases and J dropped 6; count of bases not matched to a gene: 11. Germline V gene data show CDR1 as MGHRA and CDR2 as YSYEKL. As DNA, the CDR3 is TGCGCCAGCCGGGACCGGGACAGGGCGGCCAATGAGCAGTTCTTC. Amino acid sequence: CASRDRDRAANEQFF.

Comments on this clone: One junction end disagrees with the germline gene, perhaps due to a read error. The V and J genes are TRBV10-3 and TRBJ1-1; maybe TRBD1 (6 bases). The CDR3 has 14 amino acids. CDR1 and CDR2 (germline): ENHRY, SYGVKD. The CDR3 nucleotides read TGTGCCATCACAGAGACAGGTATGAACACTGGAGCTTTCTTT. This translates into CAITETGMNTGAFF.

The chain couples TRBV28 to TRBJ2-1, with a possible D match to TRBD2 (5 bases). The CDR3 consists of 16 residues. The V and J ends lost 6 bases and 2 bases respectively, with 17 bases between them. CDR1 and CDR2 from the germline V gene are MDHEN and SYDVKM. In nucleotides, the CDR3 is TGTGCCAGCAGGGTGGACTTTCATTCACCCTACAATGAGCAGTTCTTC. Amino acids: CASRVDFHSPYNEQFF. Full variable domain (remainder filled in from reference TRBV28 and TRBJ2-1): DVKVTQSSRYLVKRTGEKVFLECVQDMDHENMFWYRQDPGLGLRLIYFSYDVKMKEKGDIPEGYSVSREKKERFSLILESASTNQTSMYLCASRVDFHSPYNEQFFGPGTRLTVL.

The rearrangement joins TRBV30 to TRBJ1-2; the D gene is possibly TRBD1 (6 bases). Deletions cut 3 bases from V and 7 bases from J, with 15 bases between. The CDR3 runs 13 residues. Per the germline V gene, CDR1 is GTSNPN and CDR2 is SVGIG (reference sequence). CDR3 region: CAWSAVTGSGYTF. The CDR3 DNA reads as TGTGCCTGGAGCGCGGTGACAGGCTCTGGCTACACCTTC.

The chain combines TRBV29-1 with TRBJ2-7; a weak D match, TRBD2 (6 bases). The V end was cut by 1 base, the J end by 3 bases, with 13 bases between. Germline CDR1 is SQVTM and CDR2 is ANQGSEA. This CDR3 contains 14 residues. The CDR3 nucleotides read TGCAGCGTTGAAGTCGCTAGCGCGTACTACGAGCAGTACTTC. Protein sequence: CSVEVASAYYEQYF.

V and J are TRBV6-5 and TRBJ2-3, with 9 bases that match TRBD2. CDR1 and CDR2 from the germline V gene are MNHEY and SVGAGI. Trimming removed 8 bases from V and 3 bases from J; junction bases left unmatched: 3. The CDR3 totals 13 residues. DNA of the CDR3: TGTGCCAGCTCAGGACTAGCGACAGATACGCAGTATTTT. This translates into CASSGLATDTQYF.

The rearrangement uses TRBV19 and TRBJ2-1; D possibly matches TRBD1 or TRBD2 (5 bases each). Trimming pared 5 bases from V and 5 bases from J, leaving 16 bases between. This CDR3 is 15 amino acids long. In germline, CDR1 is LNHDA, CDR2 SQIVND (reference sequence). CDR3 protein: CASSAYRDGNNEQFF. As DNA, the CDR3 is TGTGCCAGTAGTGCATACCGGGACGGGAACAATGAGCAGTTCTTC.

In regard to this clone: In the same sample, other DNA sequences code for this CDR3. This rearrangement joins TRBV7-3 to TRBJ2-2; D ambiguous. Germline V gene lookup returns CDR1 SGHTA and CDR2 FQGTGA. The CDR3 loop spans 13 amino acids. V dropped 3 bases and J dropped 3 bases, with 5 bases sitting between them. CDR3 nucleotides: TGTGCCAGCAGCTTCGGGCACACCGGGGAGCTGTTTTTT. Translating it yields CASSFGHTGELFF.

V is TRBV28 and J is TRBJ2-1; 9 bases agree with TRBD2. The trim removed 2 bases at V and 15 bases at J, leaving 5 bases unmatched. The CDR3 runs to 12 residues. Germline lookup yields CDR1 MDHEN and CDR2 SYDVKM. The CDR3 DNA is TGTGCCAGCAGTTTAGGCGGGAGGGGTGCGTTCTTC. Translating it yields CASSLGGRGAFF.

The V and J genes are TRBV28 and TRBJ1-2, with a weak D call TRBD1 (6 bases). The CDR3 is made up of 16 amino acids. Germline CDR1 and CDR2: MDHEN and SYDVKM. Trimming removed 2 bases from V and 0 bases from J, with 13 bases in between. CDR3 in DNA: TGTGCCAGCAGTTTACAAGGGGGTGTCCCTAACTATGGCTACACCTTC. Its translation: CASSLQGGVPNYGYTF.

The CDR3 nucleotides read TGTGCCAGCAGCTTAAGGGTGGCTAGCGGGAGGAGAGAGACCCAGTACTTC. Its translation: CASSLRVASGRRETQYF. V gene TRBV7-2 combines with J gene TRBJ2-5; 11 nucleotides line up with TRBD2. The V segment lost 2 bases and the J segment 4 bases; nucleotides outside the gene matches: 9. Germline CDR1 and CDR2: SGHTA and FQGNSA. The CDR3 has 17 residues.

The chain employs TRBV29-1 and TRBJ2-3, with D tentatively TRBD2 (6 bases). The CDR3 is made up of 16 amino acids. Trimming took 1 base from V and 0 from J, leaving 14 bases between them. Germline V lookup: CDR1 SQVTM, CDR2 ANQGSEA. This CDR3 is CSVEGKGGTSTDTQYF. CDR3 sequence (DNA): TGCAGCGTTGAAGGAAAGGGCGGGACTAGCACAGATACGCAGTATTTT.

The chain joins TRBV19 to TRBJ1-3; possible D gene TRBD1, 5 bases. V lost 3 bases, J lost 2 bases, and 14 bases lay in between. The V gene's germline CDR1 is LNHDA and CDR2 SQIVND (reference sequence). This CDR3 has 16 amino acids. This chain's CDR3 is CASSISFAGTGNTIYF. CDR3 sequence (DNA): TGTGCCAGTAGTATTTCTTTTGCAGGGACTGGAAACACCATATATTTT.

The V and J genes are TRBV5-4 and TRBJ1-3, with D hard to call. Germline loops: CDR1 SGHNT, CDR2 YYREEE (reference sequence). Trimming shortened V by 1 base and J by 1 base, and 6 bases separated the two germline ends. The CDR3 loop spans 14 amino acids. The CDR3, as DNA: TGTGCCAGCAGCTTGCTTGGGTCTGGAAACACCATATATTTT. Encoded protein: CASSLLGSGNTIYF.

This clone appeared a single time. The V call is TRBV18, the J call TRBJ2-1, with 7 bases matching TRBD2. J was trimmed by 4 bases and V by 0 bases; bases with no gene match: 6. The CDR3 consists of 16 residues. Germline loops: CDR1 KGHSH, CDR2 LQKENI. CDR3 residues: CASSPPLGRGYNEQFF. CDR3 bases: TGTGCCAGCTCACCACCCCTAGGGAGGGGTTACAATGAGCAGTTCTTC.

The rearrangement uses TRBV28 and TRBJ2-1, with 7 bases aligning to TRBD2. Losses at the gene ends were 5 bases for V and 4 bases for J; bases not matched to a gene: 5. CDR1 is MDHEN, CDR2 SYDVKM, per germline. The CDR3 loop spans 14 amino acids. DNA of the CDR3: TGTGCCAGCAGTCCTAGCGGAAATTACAATGAGCAGTTCTTC. Translated, it gives CASSPSGNYNEQFF. Full variable domain (rest looked up from reference TRBV28 and TRBJ2-1): DVKVTQSSRYLVKRTGEKVFLECVQDMDHENMFWYRQDPGLGLRLIYFSYDVKMKEKGDIPEGYSVSREKKERFSLILESASTNQTSMYLCASSPSGNYNEQFFGPGTRLTVL.

This chain connects TRBV29-1 to TRBJ2-1; TRBD2 agrees at 10 bases. This CDR3 has 16 amino acids. Germline CDR1 is SQVTM and CDR2 is ANQGSEA. The trim removed 8 bases at V and 6 bases at J, leaving 16 bases unmatched. CDR3 nucleotides: TGCAGCTCACTAGCGGGACTCTCCTTCGGGGGCAATGAGCAGTTCTTC. It is translated as CSSLAGLSFGGNEQFF.

V gene TRBV30 combines with J gene TRBJ2-5; 8 bases align to TRBD1. The end of the DNA is better explained by TRBJ2-7, so the J call may be wrong. The CDR3 totals 15 residues. CDR1 and CDR2 from the germline V gene are GTSNPN and SVGIG (reference sequence). The CDR3 region has the DNA TGTGCCTGGAGTTCCCAGGGGGCCTTGGCGTCCGAGCAGTACTTC. Translation: CAWSSQGALASEQYF.

As concerns this clone: A junction end diverges from the germline sequence, so it may reflect a read error. The rearrangement uses TRBV5-1 and TRBJ2-5; the match to TRBD1 covers 9 bases. CDR3 length: 14 amino acids. The germline CDR1 and CDR2 sequences are SGHRS and YFSETQ. In nucleotides, the CDR3 is TGCGCCAGCAACTTGGACAGGGGCCAAGAGACCCAGTACTTC. Encoded protein: CASNLDRGQETQYF.

The V call is TRBV10-2, the J call TRBJ1-4; D is possibly TRBD1 (5 bases). The V and J ends lost 6 bases and 0 bases respectively, with 8 bases between them. CDR1 WSHSY and CDR2 SAAADI come from the germline V gene. This CDR3 has 14 amino acids. CDR3: CASRTGATNEKLFF. For the CDR3, the DNA is TGCGCCAGCAGAACGGGGGCAACTAATGAAAAACTGTTTTTT.

The chain uses TRBV18 and TRBJ2-1, with 9 bases aligning to TRBD2. The CDR3 sequence is 16 residues long. J was trimmed by 0 bases and V by 5 bases; bases with no gene match: 5. Germline values: CDR1 KGHSH, CDR2 LQKENI. The CDR3: CASSKREADSYNEQFF. The CDR3 DNA sequence: TGTGCCAGCTCAAAGCGGGAGGCCGACTCCTACAATGAGCAGTTCTTC.

V is TRBV29-1 and J is TRBJ2-1, with D perhaps being TRBD1 or TRBD2 (6 bases each). CDR1 is SQVTM and CDR2 is ANQGSEA in the germline V gene. This CDR3 is built from 16 residues. The V end lost 7 bases, the J end lost 4 bases, and 23 bases lay between the germline ends. The CDR3 loop is CSAGGGQVGYYNEQFF. DNA for the CDR3: TGCAGCGCCGGTGGGGGGCAGGTGGGTTATTACAATGAGCAGTTCTTC.

The chain combines TRBV11-2 with TRBJ2-3; D gene unclear. The germline V and J ends were trimmed by 2 bases and 4 bases, with 10 bases remaining between them. The CDR3 length is 14 residues. The germline CDR1 and CDR2 sequences are SGHAT and FQNNGV. The CDR3 DNA is TGTGCCAGCAGCTTAAGACTGGACCCAGATACGCAGTATTTT. Protein sequence: CASSLRLDPDTQYF.

CDR3 protein: CASSRRGDEKLFF. CDR3 coding DNA: TGTGCCAGCAGCCGAAGGGGGGATGAAAAACTGTTTTTT. V gene TRBV5-5 combines with J gene TRBJ1-4; D may be TRBD1 (6 bases). Germline CDR1 reads SGHKS; CDR2 reads YYEKEE (reference sequence). This CDR3 region has 13 residues. With 4 bases removed from V and 6 bases from J, the gap between germline ends came to 10 bases.

As regards this clone: Other DNA sequences in this sample translate to the same CDR3. V is TRBV28 and J is TRBJ1-5, with D possibly matching TRBD1 (5 bases). The ends were cut back, 5 bases at V and 1 base at J, with 9 bases in the middle. The V gene's germline CDR1 is MDHEN and CDR2 SYDVKM. The CDR3 runs 14 residues. CDR3 region: CASSGTVSNQPQHF. CDR3 nucleotide sequence: TGTGCCAGCAGTGGGACGGTCAGCAATCAGCCCCAGCATTTT.

In regard to this clone: Other nucleotide sequences from this sample produce the same CDR3. The chain carries TRBV28 and TRBJ1-3; D remains ambiguous. CDR1 and CDR2 (germline): MDHEN, SYDVKM. The CDR3 extends over 14 amino acids. V lost 6 bases and J 0 bases, leaving 9 bases between the germline ends. CDR3 DNA: TGTGCCAGCAGAGAAGGGCTCTCTGGAAACACCATATATTTT. Protein sequence: CASREGLSGNTIYF.

This clone appeared once. The chain joins TRBV7-9 to TRBJ1-5; D is uncertain. V was cut by 7 bases and J by 0 bases, with 25 bases left in between. The CDR3 totals 19 residues. Germline-derived CDR1 and CDR2 are SEHNR and FQNEAQ (reference sequence). CDR3 coding DNA: TGTGCCAGCACACCCCTGCTGGGGTATTTCGAGGATAGCAATCAGCCCCAGCATTTT. This encodes CASTPLLGYFEDSNQPQHF. Using reference TRBV7-9 and TRBJ1-5 for the parts outside the CDR3, the full variable domain is DTGVSQNPRHKITKRGQNVTFRCDPISEHNRLYWYRQTLGQGPEFLTYFQNEAQLEKSRLLSDRFSAERPKGSFSTLEIQRTEQGDSAMYLCASTPLLGYFEDSNQPQHFGDGTRLSIL.

The CDR3 bases are TGTGCCAGCAGCAAAGCGGGGGGACAGGGGGCGTACGAGCAGTACTTC. Residues: CASSKAGGQGAYEQYF. The chain carries TRBV21-1 and TRBJ2-7; the table names TRBD1, a call not compared with the DNA. TRBV21-1 is classified as a pseudogene. The CDR3 runs to 16 residues.